This entry describes one T cell receptor beta chain. V gave up 1 base and J gave up 4 bases, with 11 bases separating them. Germline V lookup: CDR1 LGHNA, CDR2 YSLEER. This CDR3 has 15 amino acids. Method: immunoSEQ multiplex PCR; TCRdb's copy keeps in-frame clones and lacks some. This sample has just under 250,000 clones, with roughly 90% found just once. The cohort comprised adults aged roughly 18 to 100 years residing in 20 to 30 US areas. Assignments of participants to cohorts depended upon their own reported clinical history. The entry originates in a study of blood T cell repertoires in COVID-19. Study details: There were acute and convalescent COVID-19 samples, and they came from the United States, Italy and Spain. PBMCs, B-cell-depleted T cells, or T cells were the source of the cDNA or gDNA that made up the material.

Sample: PBMCs or T cells enriched from blood (not recorded which). The origin of this receptor is a woman in her twenties or thirties who had recovered from COVID-19. The rearrangement links TRBV4-3 to TRBJ1-5; D unclear. The CDR3 region is CASSQGATLNQPQHF. The CDR3 bases are TGCGCCAGCAGCCAAGGTGCTACCCTGAATCAGCCCCAGCATTTT.